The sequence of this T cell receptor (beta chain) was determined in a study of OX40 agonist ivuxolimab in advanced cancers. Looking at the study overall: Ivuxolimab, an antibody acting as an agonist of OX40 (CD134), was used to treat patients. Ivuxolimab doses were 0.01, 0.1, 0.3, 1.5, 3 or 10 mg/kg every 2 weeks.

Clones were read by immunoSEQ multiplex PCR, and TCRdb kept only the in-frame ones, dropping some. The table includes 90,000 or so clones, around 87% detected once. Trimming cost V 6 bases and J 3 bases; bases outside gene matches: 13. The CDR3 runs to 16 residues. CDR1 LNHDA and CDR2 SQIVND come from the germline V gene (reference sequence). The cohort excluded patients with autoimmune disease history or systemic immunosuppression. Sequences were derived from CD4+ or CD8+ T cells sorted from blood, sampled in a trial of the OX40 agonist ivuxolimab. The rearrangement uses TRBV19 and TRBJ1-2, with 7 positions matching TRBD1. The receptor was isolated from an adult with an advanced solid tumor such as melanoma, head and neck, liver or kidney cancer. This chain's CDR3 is CASSPTSGQEDYGYTF. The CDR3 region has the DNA TGTGCCAGTAGCCCCACGTCCGGACAGGAGGACTATGGCTACACCTTC.